This T cell receptor beta chain originates from a study of blood T cell repertoires in COVID-19. Study context: COVID-19 samples collected from the United States, Italy and Spain covered acute and convalescent phases.

Germline CDR1 and CDR2: MNHEY and SVGAGI. Germline trimming cut 6 bases from V and 6 bases from J; bases unmatched to any gene: 2. This CDR3 contains 13 residues. Data came from immunoSEQ multiplex PCR; TCRdb stores just in-frame clones and leaves some out. The top ten hold about 6% of the sample, which has under 65,000 clones, 70% to 85% seen once. Sequencing was carried out using peripheral blood. This receptor was obtained from a woman aged 55 to 70 with acute or convalescent COVID-19. The genes are TRBV6-5 and TRBJ1-6; 7 nucleotides line up with TRBD1. The CDR3: CASREGANSPLHF. DNA for the CDR3: TGTGCCAGCAGGGAGGGGGCTAATTCACCCCTCCACTTT.